Listed below are T cell receptor beta chains from one sample, sequenced in a study of neoadjuvant anti-PD-1 for oral cavity cancer. Sequenced by immunoSEQ multiplex PCR; TCRdb stores in-frame clones only, minus some. The sample includes 60,000 to 80,000 clones, more than 60% of them seen just once. The sequences come from PBMCs, collected before nivolumab (anti-PD-1) treatment. These receptors originate from a person aged 40 to 85 with oral cavity squamous cell carcinoma. Both conserved end residues are part of each CDR3. Clone size is not always given. Where it is, it says once, few, many or a class for expanded clones.

abundance,v_gene,CDR3aa
.,TRBV5-1,CASSLSGLGGQETQYF
.,TRBV6-6,CASSYSEGNYGYTF
few,TRBV9,CASSVEGTASYGYTF
few,TRBV5-5,CASSLSPGANQPQHF
.,TRBV19,CASSISGQGYSPLHF
.,TRBV6-1,CASRTGETQPQHF
.,TRBV5-1,CASSLEGYGVEAFF
.,TRBV15,CATSNPNQPQHF
.,TRBV19,CASSLLSGGTDTQYF
.,TRBV10-2,CASSESVGQGFIQPQHF
.,TRBV5-1,CASSLTLSSDGYTF
.,TRBV5-1,CASSFPPGPPQETQYF
.,TRBV7-2,CASSPNSGSQETQYF
.,TRBV6-5,CASSYSTTGTNSPLHF
.,TRBV19,CASIGQVNNEKLFF
.,TRBV7-2,CASSRQGGETQYF
once,TRBV2,CASEGQGFKQYF
.,TRBV11-2,CASSLDRPSGRGQFF
.,TRBV30,CAWSAGTGYDQPQHF
.,TRBV2,CASRNHLAKNIQYF
.,TRBV10-3,CAISTGGVNQPQHF
.,TRBV19,CASSPGQAYEQYF
.,TRBV5-4,CASSPSQGVYTEAFF
.,TRBV19,CASSMAAGGYNSPLHF
.,TRBV19,CASSTLAGDGPTGELFF
.,TRBV30,CAWSVQDRVYYGYTF
.,TRBV9,CASSVDPSNYGYTF
.,TRBV5-1,CASSLASDHLVGEQFF
once,TRBV7-3,CASSSAGTLSTDTQYF
few,TRBV6-1,CASSGGQGGSYEQYF
.,TRBV18,CASSPPSRRGATGELFF
.,TRBV6-1,CASSGTYTGELFF
.,TRBV11-3,CASSLGHSETQYF
.,TRBV9,CASSVTSASYNEQFF
.,TRBV19,CASSIGSTNYGYTF
.,TRBV10-3,CAISLSGQSSYGYTF
.,TRBV5-1,CASSVIQGHEKLFF
.,TRBV19,CASSPLGEGPGELFF
.,TRBV11-1,CASSPQVYNSPLHF
.,TRBV5-1,CASTSDQETQYF
few,TRBV10-3,CAISASVGGEQFF
once,TRBV7-3,CASSLRLAGDNEQFF
.,TRBV2,CASNRRNKAFF
.,TRBV11-2,CASSSRGRGSNEKLFF
.,TRBV4-2,CASSQDLQGRPLVATNEKLFF
.,TRBV7-6,CASGTDYEQYF
.,TRBV6-5,CASSYRTTGGSYEQYF
.,TRBV28,CASNEGLNREKLFF
.,TRBV29-1,CSVEGQGRTEAFF
.,TRBV5-1,CASKDIPTASYGYTF
.,TRBV11-2,CASSLQGRSDTQYF
.,TRBV7-2,CASSLGLSGGDTQYF
.,TRBV7-9,CASSLGGSYNEQFF
.,TRBV4-2,CASSQLGTDYGYTF
.,TRBV7-7,CASSGGLAGSTDTQYF
.,TRBV29-1,CSVEGPAFLYNEQFF
.,TRBV19,CASSTNLRGGNEKLFF
.,TRBV5-1,CASSLTDGGYGYTF
.,TRBV15,CATSGLGGINYGYTF